The present T cell receptor (beta chain) was sequenced within a study of cytomegalovirus exposure and HLA in healthy donors. Regarding the study as a whole: Serostatus for CMV was the only available immune exposure information.

It was with 60 Vbeta and 13 Jbeta primers that the PCR ran. TCRdb keeps only in-frame clones here, not all; method: immunoSEQ multiplex PCR. In the table there are fewer than 250,000 clones, 75% to 80% of which are singletons. Notes on this clone: No antigen is known for it.

With V trimmed by 5 bases and J by 0 bases, 6 bases remained unmatched. Germline V lookup: CDR1 SGHVS, CDR2 FNYEAQ. The CDR3 is made up of 16 amino acids. Specimen: PBMCs. The chain is built from TRBV7-6 and TRBJ2-1; 8 bases line up with TRBD1. This TCR was recovered from a male donor in good health and CMV-seronegative. The chain's CDR3 is CASSTGTGNSYNEQFF. The CDR3 coding sequence is TGTGCCAGCAGCACAGGGACAGGCAACTCCTACAATGAGCAGTTCTTC.